This TCR beta chain was profiled in a study of beta chain features in type 1 diabetes. Study outcomes and limitations: Patients' naive, central memory and regulatory TCRB repertoires appeared more alike than those of healthy donors. All four CD4+ subsets from Type 1 diabetes patients carried moderately but significantly shorter TCRB CDR3s.

Trimming cost V 2 bases and J 7 bases, with 6 bases left between them. CDR1 and CDR2 from the germline V gene are SEHNR and FQNEAQ (reference sequence). The CDR3 sequence is 13 residues long. This clone was found a few times. Its specificity is not known. cDNA synthesis used the whole RNA isolate, giving expressed TCRB sequences. Profiled with immunoSEQ multiplex PCR; TCRdb holds only in-frame clones, not every one. The repertoire holds 250,000 or so clones, with 14% as singletons. The chain uses TRBV7-9 and TRBJ1-6, with a weak D call TRBD1 (5 bases). Material: naive CD4+ T cells from blood. This clonotype originated in a man in his thirties or forties with type 1 diabetes. CDR3 nucleotides: TGTGCCAGCAGCTTAAGGGGCAATTCACCCCTCCACTTT. Protein product: CASSLRGNSPLHF.